Listed below are T cell receptor beta chains from one sample, sequenced in a study of T cells in Graves' hyperthyroidism and ophthalmopathy. TCRdb passed the multiplex PCR reads through MiXCR, listing each CDR3 protein once. Counted here are 600,000 to 650,000 distinct CDR3 sequences, roughly 15% occurring once; the ten biggest clones make up around 4%. The sample was blood. These receptors came from a woman under 40 with Graves' hyperthyroidism. Each CDR3 is given with its conserved first and last residue. The order of the fields is V gene, J gene, clone size, D gene, CDR3 protein, CDR3 DNA. A D gene is named only where the DNA matches it firmly. The size of a clone is reported for some rows only, either as once, few or many, or as a class for expanded clones.

v_call: TRBV20-1; j_call: TRBJ2-1; clone_size: .; d_call: .; cdr3_aa: CSARTLDGYNEQFF; cdr3_nt: TGCAGTGCTAGGACTCTTGACGGCTACAATGAGCAGTTCTTC
v_call: TRBV6-1; j_call: TRBJ2-2; clone_size: many; d_call: TRBD2; cdr3_aa: CGTGTSGSGNTGELFF; cdr3_nt: TGTGGAACCGGGACTAGCGGGAGTGGTAACACCGGGGAGCTGTTTTTT
v_call: TRBV24-1; j_call: TRBJ2-7; clone_size: .; d_call: .; cdr3_aa: CATSEGPYEQYF; cdr3_nt: TGTGCCACCAGTGAAGGGCCCTACGAGCAGTACTTC
v_call: TRBV20-1; j_call: TRBJ1-2; clone_size: .; d_call: .; cdr3_aa: CSAERGTNYGYTF; cdr3_nt: TGCAGTGCGGAGCGCGGTACTAACTATGGCTACACCTTC
v_call: TRBV28; j_call: TRBJ2-1; clone_size: many; d_call: .; cdr3_aa: CASSFEQFF; cdr3_nt: TGTGCCAGCAGTTTTGAGCAGTTCTTC
v_call: TRBV5-1; j_call: TRBJ1-1; clone_size: .; d_call: TRBD1; cdr3_aa: CASSSPGTEGSAFF; cdr3_nt: TGTGCCAGCAGCTCGCCCGGGACAGAGGGTAGTGCTTTCTTT
v_call: TRBV7-9; j_call: TRBJ2-2; clone_size: .; d_call: .; cdr3_aa: CASSLGGWTGELFF; cdr3_nt: TGTGCCAGCAGCTTAGGAGGTTGGACCGGGGAGCTGTTTTTT
v_call: TRBV29-1; j_call: TRBJ1-1; clone_size: many; d_call: .; cdr3_aa: CSAGGREGTEAFF; cdr3_nt: TGCAGCGCCGGGGGCAGGGAAGGAACTGAAGCTTTCTTT
v_call: TRBV27; j_call: TRBJ1-6; clone_size: few; d_call: TRBD1; cdr3_aa: CASSVDRESSPLHF; cdr3_nt: TGTGCCAGCAGTGTCGACAGGGAAAGTTCACCCCTCCACTTT
v_call: TRBV20-1; j_call: TRBJ2-1; clone_size: many; d_call: .; cdr3_aa: CSARVPSGAHPNEQFF; cdr3_nt: TGCAGTGCTAGGGTCCCCTCAGGGGCGCACCCCAATGAGCAGTTCTTC
v_call: TRBV24-1; j_call: TRBJ1-6; clone_size: .; d_call: .; cdr3_aa: CATFGGPGFVGSSYNSPLHF; cdr3_nt: TGTGCCACCTTCGGCGGCCCTGGGTTTGTGGGAAGCTCCTATAATTCACCCCTCCACTTT
v_call: TRBV10-1; j_call: TRBJ2-3; clone_size: .; d_call: .; cdr3_aa: CASSDGAREDTQYF; cdr3_nt: TGCGCCAGCAGTGATGGGGCCCGCGAAGATACGCAGTATTTT
v_call: TRBV9; j_call: TRBJ2-1; clone_size: .; d_call: .; cdr3_aa: CASSVGWGGRYEQFF; cdr3_nt: TGTGCCAGCAGCGTAGGCTGGGGCGGTCGCTACGAGCAGTTCTTC
v_call: TRBV9; j_call: TRBJ2-5; clone_size: .; d_call: TRBD2; cdr3_aa: CASSVLTSGNLETQYF; cdr3_nt: TGTGCCAGCAGCGTATTAACTAGCGGGAACTTGGAGACCCAGTACTTC
v_call: TRBV28; j_call: TRBJ2-7; clone_size: many; d_call: .; cdr3_aa: CASSFGPIFSYEQYF; cdr3_nt: TGTGCCAGCAGTTTTGGACCGATCTTCTCCTACGAGCAGTACTTC
v_call: TRBV5-6; j_call: TRBJ2-1; clone_size: many; d_call: .; cdr3_aa: CASSFGGDEQFF; cdr3_nt: TGTGCCAGCAGCTTCGGGGGCGATGAGCAGTTCTTC
v_call: TRBV30; j_call: TRBJ2-7; clone_size: many; d_call: TRBD1; cdr3_aa: CAWSAGTDSSYEQYF; cdr3_nt: TGTGCCTGGAGTGCCGGGACAGACAGCTCCTACGAGCAGTACTTC
v_call: TRBV20-1; j_call: TRBJ2-4; clone_size: many; d_call: .; cdr3_aa: CSARGGLGTKNIQYF; cdr3_nt: TGCAGTGCTAGAGGGGGCCTGGGTACCAAAAACATTCAGTACTTC
v_call: TRBV20-1; j_call: TRBJ2-7; clone_size: many; d_call: TRBD2; cdr3_aa: CSARNRLAGLTYEQYF; cdr3_nt: TGCAGTGCTAGAAACCGACTAGCGGGGTTAACCTACGAGCAGTACTTC
v_call: TRBV6-2/TRBV6-3; j_call: TRBJ2-2; clone_size: many; d_call: .; cdr3_aa: CASSAIGELFF; cdr3_nt: TGTGCCAGCAGTGCTATCGGGGAGCTGTTTTTT
v_call: TRBV15; j_call: TRBJ1-5; clone_size: few; d_call: .; cdr3_aa: CATPLCREGGNQPQHF; cdr3_nt: TGTGCCACCCCCCTTTGCAGGGAGGGGGGCAATCAGCCCCAGCATTTT
v_call: TRBV4-2; j_call: TRBJ2-1; clone_size: .; d_call: .; cdr3_aa: CASSQSIRGYNEQFF; cdr3_nt: TGTGCCAGCAGCCAATCTATAAGGGGGTACAATGAGCAGTTCTTC
v_call: TRBV7-2; j_call: TRBJ2-5; clone_size: many; d_call: TRBD2; cdr3_aa: CASSFAGGGGETQYF; cdr3_nt: TGTGCCAGCAGCTTCGCGGGAGGAGGGGGGGAGACCCAGTACTTC
v_call: TRBV4-1; j_call: TRBJ1-1; clone_size: few; d_call: .; cdr3_aa: CASSGGGGGETEAFF; cdr3_nt: TGCGCCAGCAGTGGGGGAGGAGGGGGTGAGACTGAAGCTTTCTTT
v_call: TRBV5-1; j_call: TRBJ1-5; clone_size: .; d_call: .; cdr3_aa: CASSLGMGSNQPQHF; cdr3_nt: TGCGCCAGCAGCTTGGGGATGGGGAGCAATCAGCCCCAGCATTTT
v_call: TRBV19; j_call: TRBJ2-7; clone_size: .; d_call: TRBD1; cdr3_aa: CATGQGTYEQYF; cdr3_nt: TGTGCCACAGGACAGGGAACCTACGAGCAGTACTTC
v_call: TRBV13; j_call: TRBJ2-3; clone_size: many; d_call: .; cdr3_aa: CASVGDATDTQYF; cdr3_nt: TGTGCCAGTGTCGGCGATGCGACAGATACGCAGTATTTT
v_call: TRBV12-3/TRBV12-4; j_call: TRBJ2-7; clone_size: many; d_call: TRBD1; cdr3_aa: CASSEWDRGAHEQYF; cdr3_nt: TGTGCCAGCAGTGAATGGGACAGGGGAGCCCACGAGCAGTACTTC
v_call: TRBV20-1; j_call: TRBJ2-7; clone_size: many; d_call: .; cdr3_aa: CSASYGSSYEQYF; cdr3_nt: TGCAGTGCTAGTTACGGGAGCTCCTACGAGCAGTACTTC
v_call: TRBV20-1; j_call: TRBJ2-1; clone_size: .; d_call: TRBD2; cdr3_aa: CSAGGVAWDEQFF; cdr3_nt: TGCAGTGCTGGGGGGGTAGCTTGGGACGAGCAGTTCTTC
v_call: TRBV9; j_call: TRBJ2-3; clone_size: .; d_call: .; cdr3_aa: CASGPPRARDTQYF; cdr3_nt: TGTGCCAGCGGCCCCCCCAGGGCGAGAGATACGCAGTATTTT
v_call: TRBV7-2; j_call: TRBJ2-7; clone_size: many; d_call: .; cdr3_aa: CASSRPESSYEQYF; cdr3_nt: TGTGCCAGCAGCCGACCCGAGTCCTCCTACGAGCAGTACTTC
v_call: TRBV11-2; j_call: TRBJ1-2; clone_size: many; d_call: .; cdr3_aa: CASSPKVGGSLHGYTF; cdr3_nt: TGTGCCAGCAGCCCGAAAGTTGGCGGTTCTCTGCATGGCTACACCTTC
v_call: TRBV9; j_call: TRBJ2-2; clone_size: .; d_call: .; cdr3_aa: CASSVRSGELFF; cdr3_nt: TGTGCCAGCAGCGTTAGATCCGGGGAGCTGTTTTTT
v_call: TRBV3-1; j_call: TRBJ2-6; clone_size: few; d_call: .; cdr3_aa: CASSLGVTASGANVLTF; cdr3_nt: TGTGCCAGCAGCCTAGGAGTCACAGCCTCTGGGGCCAACGTCCTGACTTTC
v_call: TRBV7-3; j_call: TRBJ1-1; clone_size: .; d_call: .; cdr3_aa: CASSYVAGSSEAFF; cdr3_nt: TGTGCCAGCAGCTATGTAGCAGGGTCTAGTGAAGCTTTCTTT
v_call: TRBV11-3; j_call: TRBJ2-1; clone_size: once; d_call: TRBD2; cdr3_aa: CASSFSGRANYEQFF; cdr3_nt: TGTGCCAGCAGCTTTAGCGGGAGGGCGAACTACGAGCAGTTCTTC
v_call: TRBV24-1; j_call: TRBJ2-7; clone_size: many; d_call: TRBD1; cdr3_aa: CATSDSGTGNEQYF; cdr3_nt: TGTGCCACCAGTGATTCCGGGACAGGGAACGAGCAGTACTTC
v_call: TRBV27; j_call: TRBJ2-7; clone_size: .; d_call: .; cdr3_aa: CASSLGIGGYEQYF; cdr3_nt: TGTGCCAGCAGTTTAGGGATTGGTGGATACGAGCAGTACTTC
v_call: TRBV20-1; j_call: TRBJ2-1; clone_size: few; d_call: .; cdr3_aa: CSARGLLPYNEQFF; cdr3_nt: TGCAGTGCTAGGGGCTTACTCCCCTACAATGAGCAGTTCTTC
v_call: TRBV5-1; j_call: TRBJ2-3; clone_size: many; d_call: .; cdr3_aa: CASKELPSEDTQYF; cdr3_nt: TGCGCCAGCAAAGAACTCCCCTCGGAAGATACGCAGTATTTT
v_call: TRBV3-1; j_call: TRBJ2-5; clone_size: many; d_call: .; cdr3_aa: CASSLPDGQETQYF; cdr3_nt: TGTGCCAGCAGCCTCCCGGACGGACAAGAGACCCAGTACTTC
v_call: TRBV7-8; j_call: TRBJ1-1; clone_size: few; d_call: .; cdr3_aa: CASSFSTVIVGEAFF; cdr3_nt: TGTGCCAGCAGCTTTAGTACAGTTATAGTCGGTGAAGCTTTCTTT
v_call: TRBV10-3; j_call: TRBJ2-7; clone_size: many; d_call: .; cdr3_aa: CATKTGFEQYF; cdr3_nt: TGTGCCACCAAAACAGGGTTCGAGCAGTACTTC
v_call: TRBV2; j_call: TRBJ1-5; clone_size: many; d_call: TRBD1; cdr3_aa: CASSEDRVYQPQHF; cdr3_nt: TGTGCCAGCAGTGAGGACAGGGTGTATCAGCCCCAGCATTTT
v_call: TRBV2; j_call: TRBJ2-1; clone_size: .; d_call: TRBD2; cdr3_aa: CASRRGTSDYNEQFF; cdr3_nt: TGTGCCAGCAGGCGCGGGACTAGCGACTACAATGAGCAGTTCTTC